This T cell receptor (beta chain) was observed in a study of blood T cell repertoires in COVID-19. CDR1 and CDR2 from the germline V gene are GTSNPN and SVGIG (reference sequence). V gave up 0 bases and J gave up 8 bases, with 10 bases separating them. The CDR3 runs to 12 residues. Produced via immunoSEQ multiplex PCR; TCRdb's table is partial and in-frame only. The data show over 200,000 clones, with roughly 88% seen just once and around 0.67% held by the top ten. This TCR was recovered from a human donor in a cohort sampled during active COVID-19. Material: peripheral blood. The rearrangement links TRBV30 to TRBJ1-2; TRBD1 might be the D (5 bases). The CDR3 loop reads CAWSVWTSGYTF. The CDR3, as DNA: TGTGCCTGGAGTGTATGGACATCAGGCTACACCTTC.